In this sample, the clone carrying this T cell receptor beta chain turned up many times. What it binds is unknown. This record comes from a study of early T cells in non-severe SARS-CoV-2 infection. Overall study: Whole-blood bulk RNA, unsorted, was sequenced, and chains were unpaired. Notes on the study in general: The VDJdb matching leaned toward anti-spike CD8 responses and overlooked private and CD4 specificities.

V lost 1 base, J lost 5 bases, and 8 bases lay in between. The germline V gene encodes CDR1 LNHDA and CDR2 SQIVND (reference sequence). This CDR3 comprises 13 residues. Each cDNA molecule carried a unique molecular identifier. TCRdb used MiXCR to reprocess the 5' RACE reads, holding one entry per CDR3 protein. This sample carries 25,000 to 35,000 distinct CDR3 sequences, about 3.9% of them seen once, and the ten largest clones take approximately 8.2%. The sample was whole blood. The chain employs TRBV19 and TRBJ1-1; D unresolved. This clonotype was sampled from an adult who was a healthcare worker with PCR-confirmed SARS-CoV-2 infection or an uninfected control (not recorded which). The DNA of the CDR3 is TGTGCCAGTAGTATAGGTACGGCGACTGAAGCTTTCTTT. Its translation: CASSIGTATEAFF.